Many counts were recorded for the clone carrying this T cell receptor (beta chain). The antigen is undetermined. TCRdb itself ran the multiplex PCR reads through MiXCR, one entry per CDR3 protein. The table records 150,000 or so distinct CDR3 sequences, about 34% of them present only once. Germline CDR1 reads SGHRS; CDR2 reads YFSETQ. J lost 2 bases, V lost 2 bases, and 7 bases had no gene match. This CDR3 contains 15 residues. The data derive from a study of breast tumors, draining lymph nodes, adjacent tissues. Points from the study as a whole: The data were judged consistent with most tumor T cells coming from lymph node and expanding in tumor. Compared with basal-like, luminal-like tumors shared significantly more repertoire with nontumor tissue. Tumor repertoires ranked between lymph nodes and nontumor tissue in diversity, with V and J gene preferences. That most tumor T cells come from lymph nodes remained unproven.

Samples came from axillary lymph nodes draining the breast cancer. The clonotype was recovered from a female donor with breast cancer. Some clones in this sample may be carry-over from other donors' samples. The V call is TRBV5-1, the J call TRBJ2-7, with 7 bases lining up with TRBD1. Material: axillary lymph node tissue. The CDR3 coding sequence is TGCGCCAGCAGCTTTGAGGGGGCAGCGACCTACGAGCAGTACTTC. Translated: CASSFEGAATYEQYF.